This T cell receptor (beta chain) is drawn from a study of shared clonotypes between healthy human individuals. Study overall: The cohort had two women and a few men, ages 18 to 49.

This clone was seen only a few times. The same CDR3 can be traced to other DNA sequences in this sample. The V gene lost 0 bases and the J gene lost 1 base, with 6 bases spanning the gap. The CDR3 extends over 14 amino acids. Germline CDR1 reads MNHEY; CDR2 reads SVGAGI. None of the donors, who were healthy HIV-negative adults, had recently had acute infections or vaccinations. Running of the assay took place at deep level. Splitting of each subset's genomic DNA was done evenly across several immunoSEQ plates. Sequencing was performed with immunoSEQ multiplex PCR; in TCRdb, only in-frame clones are kept and a portion is missing. The sample lists around 83,000 clones; 60% to 70% were seen once.

The origin of this receptor is a man in his thirties or forties in good health. The rearrangement joins TRBV6-5 to TRBJ1-1, with unresolved D. The sample comprised memory CD8+ T cells sorted from blood. The subset was: CD45RO+ cells pooled with CCR7-negative TemRA cells. Here the CDR3 DNA reads TGTGCCAGCAGTTACTCGGCAGAGAACACTGAAGCTTTCTTT. It codes for CASSYSAENTEAFF.